Presented here are 8 T cell receptor beta chains from one specimen sequenced in a study of blood T cell repertoires in COVID-19. The table came from immunoSEQ multiplex PCR; TCRdb's copy has only in-frame clones and leaves some out. The sample includes roughly 32,000 clones, about 82% of them seen just once. The source material was peripheral blood. The receptors come from an elderly man with active COVID-19.

The chain employs TRBV3-1 (or the pseudogene TRBV3-2) and TRBJ2-1; possibly TRBD2 for D (7 bases). Germline V lookup: CDR1 LGHDT, CDR2 YNNKEL (reference sequence). V was shortened by 4 bases and J by 1 base, with 11 bases between the two germline ends. The CDR3 is 15 amino acids. In DNA form, the CDR3 reads TGTGCCAGCAGCCTCGGGGGGCCTTCCTACAATGAGCAGTTCTTC. Translated: CASSLGGPSYNEQFF.

The V and J genes are TRBV27 and TRBJ1-2; 7 positions agree with TRBD1. Per the germline V gene, CDR1 is MNHEY and CDR2 is SMNVEV (reference sequence). The CDR3 covers 12 residues. V gave up 3 bases and J gave up 8 bases; unmatched junction bases: 3. CDR3: CASSLAGGGYTF. As DNA, the CDR3 is TGTGCCAGCAGTTTGGCAGGGGGAGGCTACACCTTC.

The chain uses TRBV27 and TRBJ1-2; unclear D gene. V was clipped by 6 bases and J by 0 bases, with 11 bases between them. The CDR3 contains 14 residues. Looked up from germline, CDR1 is MNHEY and CDR2 is SMNVEV (reference sequence). The CDR3 nucleotides read TGTGCCAGCAGGGCCACCTCCTCTAACTATGGCTACACCTTC. The encoded protein is CASRATSSNYGYTF.

V is TRBV3-1 (or the pseudogene TRBV3-2) and J is TRBJ2-6; 8 bases match TRBD1. Germline assignment: CDR1 LGHDT and CDR2 YNNKEL (reference sequence). J lost 4 bases, V lost 4 bases, and 3 bases had no gene match. The CDR3 totals 15 residues. The CDR3 loop reads CASSRQGSGANVLTF. The CDR3 coding sequence is TGTGCCAGCAGCCGACAGGGGTCAGGGGCCAACGTCCTGACTTTC.

This chain joins TRBV11-3 and TRBJ2-1; possible D gene TRBD2, 7 bases. Germline loops: CDR1 SGHNT, CDR2 YENEEA. V lost 5 bases to trimming and J lost 5 bases, with 19 bases between them. The CDR3 sequence is 16 residues long. CDR3 sequence: CASSLRGAGADNEQFF. CDR3 sequence (DNA): TGTGCCAGCAGCCTCAGAGGGGCGGGGGCTGACAATGAGCAGTTCTTC.

In DNA, the CDR3 is TGTGCCAGCAGCTTAGGGGGTAGCGAAGATACGCAGTATTTT. Its translation: CASSLGGSEDTQYF. The rearrangement joins TRBV11-3 to TRBJ2-3; possibly TRBD2 for D (5 bases). The CDR3 totals 14 residues. The germline V and J ends were trimmed by 1 base and 5 bases, with 10 bases remaining between them. Looked up from germline, CDR1 is SGHNT and CDR2 is YENEEA.

The V gene is TRBV7-6, the J gene TRBJ1-4; D gene uncertain. V lost 2 bases and J lost 1, with 26 bases in between. CDR1 and CDR2 (germline): SGHVS, FNYEAQ. The CDR3 runs to 21 residues. The CDR3 is CASSLQPPRGGKLQTNEKLFF. The CDR3 nucleotides are TGTGCCAGCAGCTTACAACCCCCCCGCGGAGGGAAATTGCAAACTAATGAAAAACTGTTTTTT.

The chain couples TRBV30 to TRBJ2-5, with D perhaps matching TRBD1 (6 bases). The CDR3 consists of 14 residues. Germline CDR1 is GTSNPN and CDR2 is SVGIG (reference sequence). Trimming shortened V by 2 bases and J by 1 base, and 11 bases separated the two germline ends. For the CDR3, the DNA is TGTGCCTGGAGTCCCGGGACACTCCAAGAGACCCAGTACTTC. Translating it yields CAWSPGTLQETQYF.